This TCR beta chain is from a study of technical replicates of blood from a few donors. The CDR3 covers 17 residues. Germline V gives CDR1 SGHRS, CDR2 YFSETQ. V shed 4 bases, J shed 1 base, and the junction held 10 bases outside the gene matches. Profiled with immunoSEQ multiplex PCR; TCRdb holds only in-frame clones, not every one. The sample consists of 75,000 to 100,000 clones, about 93% of them appearing once. The chain has TRBV5-1 and TRBJ2-5; TRBD1 agrees at 10 bases. The TCR sequence derives from a human donor in good health. What was sequenced was T cells isolated from PBMCs. CDR3 loop: CASSLGGQGPRQETQYF. As DNA, the CDR3 is TGCGCCAGCAGCCTTGGGGGACAGGGGCCCCGCCAAGAGACCCAGTACTTC. Supplemented by reference TRBV5-1 and TRBJ2-5, the full variable domain reads KAGVTQTPRYLIKTRGQQVTLSCSPISGHRSVSWYQQTPGQGLQFLFEYFSETQRNKGNFPGRFSGRQFSNSRSEMNVSTLELGDSALYLCASSLGGQGPRQETQYFGPGTRLLVL.